This T cell receptor (beta chain) appears in the sequencing data of a study of CD8 T cell repertoires and HIV-1 epitope variants. Study context: Epitopes were three Gag families plus Nef HW9 and YT9.

The repertoire was sequenced with immunoSEQ multiplex PCR; TCRdb's copy has only in-frame clones and lacks some. Here the sample spans 5,400 or so clones, around 64% being singletons. Trimming pared 5 bases from V and 3 bases from J, leaving 14 bases between. Germline CDR1 and CDR2: LGHNA and YSLEER. The CDR3 runs to 14 residues. This clone was recorded a few times. The antigen is unknown. Sequencing was carried out using cultured CD8+ T cells derived from PBMCs. V is TRBV4-3 and J is TRBJ2-7; possible D gene TRBD1, 6 bases. The receptor was derived from a male donor with HIV. CDR3 bases: TGCGCCAGCAGCAAACGACAGGTAAACTACGAGCAGTACTTC. It is translated as CASSKRQVNYEQYF.